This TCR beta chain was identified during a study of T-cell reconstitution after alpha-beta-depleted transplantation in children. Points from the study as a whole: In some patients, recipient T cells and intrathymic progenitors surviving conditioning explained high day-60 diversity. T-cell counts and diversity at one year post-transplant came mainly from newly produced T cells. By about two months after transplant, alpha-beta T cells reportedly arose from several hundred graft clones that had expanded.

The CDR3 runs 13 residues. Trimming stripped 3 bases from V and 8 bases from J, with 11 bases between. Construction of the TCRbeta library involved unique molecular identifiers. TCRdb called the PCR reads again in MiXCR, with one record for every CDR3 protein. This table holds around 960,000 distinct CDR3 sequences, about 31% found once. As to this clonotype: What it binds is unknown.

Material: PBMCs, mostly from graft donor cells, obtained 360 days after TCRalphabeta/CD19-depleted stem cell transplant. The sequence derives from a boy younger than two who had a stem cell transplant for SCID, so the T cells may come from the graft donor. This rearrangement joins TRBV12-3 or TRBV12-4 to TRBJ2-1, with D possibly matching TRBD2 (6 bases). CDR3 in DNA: TGTGCCAGCAGTTTCCCGGGGGAGGATGAGCAGTTCTTC. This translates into CASSFPGEDEQFF.